The T cell receptor beta chain under discussion was sequenced for a study of cytomegalovirus exposure and HLA in healthy donors. With 60 Vbeta and 13 Jbeta primers, the PCR was carried out. Assay used: immunoSEQ multiplex PCR; TCRdb lists only in-frame clones, some missing. The sample includes approximately 130,000 clones. Whole-study results and caveats: Most TCR sequences were rare, but some public TCRs occurred in many donors. About 90% or about 30% of the time was how often most TCR beta V segments were productive, according to an earlier analysis. Researchers reported in a later analysis that a missense DCLRE1C variant was tied to TCR beta V- and J-gene trimming.

Concerning this clone: Antigen specificity is unknown.

Source material: PBMCs. This sequence originates from a woman aged 60-75 years in good health and CMV-seronegative.

The chain's CDR3 is CASSTRTGGLPYF. The CDR3 nucleotides read TGTGCCAGCAGTACCCGGACAGGGGGACTCCCGTACTTC. The V and J genes are TRBV25-1 and TRBJ2-7; 10 bases line up with TRBD1. This CDR3 region has 13 residues. Germline trimming cut 5 bases from V and 12 bases from J; bases unmatched to any gene: 10. Germline CDR1 MGHDK, CDR2 SYGVNS.